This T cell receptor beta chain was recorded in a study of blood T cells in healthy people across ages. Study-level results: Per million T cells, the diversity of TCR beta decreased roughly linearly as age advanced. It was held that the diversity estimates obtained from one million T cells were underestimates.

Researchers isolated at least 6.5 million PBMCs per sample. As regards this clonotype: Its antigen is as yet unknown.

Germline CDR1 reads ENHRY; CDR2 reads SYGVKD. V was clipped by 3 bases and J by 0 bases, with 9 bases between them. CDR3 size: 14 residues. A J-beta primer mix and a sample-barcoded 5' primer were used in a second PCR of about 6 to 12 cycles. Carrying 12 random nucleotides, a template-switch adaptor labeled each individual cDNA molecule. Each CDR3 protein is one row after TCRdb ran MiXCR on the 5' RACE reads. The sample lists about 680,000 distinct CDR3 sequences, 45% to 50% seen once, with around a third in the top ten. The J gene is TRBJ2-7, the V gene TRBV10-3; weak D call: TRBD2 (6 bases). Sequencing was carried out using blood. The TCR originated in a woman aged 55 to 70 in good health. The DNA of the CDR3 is TGTGCCATCAGTGATGTGGACTACTCCTACGAGCAGTACTTC. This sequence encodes CAISDVDYSYEQYF.